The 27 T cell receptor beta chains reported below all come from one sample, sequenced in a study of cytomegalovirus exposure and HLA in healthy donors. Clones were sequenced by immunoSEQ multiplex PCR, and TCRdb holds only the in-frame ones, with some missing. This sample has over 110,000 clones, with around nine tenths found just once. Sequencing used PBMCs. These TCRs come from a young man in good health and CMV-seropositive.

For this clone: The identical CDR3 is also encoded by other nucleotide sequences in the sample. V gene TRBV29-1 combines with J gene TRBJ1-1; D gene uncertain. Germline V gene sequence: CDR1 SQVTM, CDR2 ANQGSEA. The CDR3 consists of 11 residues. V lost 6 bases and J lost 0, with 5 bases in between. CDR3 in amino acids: CSVALNTEAFF. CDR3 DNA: TGCAGCGTAGCACTGAACACTGAAGCTTTCTTT.

The CDR3: CASSLEEGSVYEQYF. CDR3 sequence (DNA): TGTGCCAGCAGCTTAGAGGAGGGTTCCGTCTACGAGCAGTACTTC. The V call is TRBV11-2, the J call TRBJ2-7, with D possibly being TRBD2 (6 bases). This CDR3 has 15 residues. Deletions cut 0 bases from V and 3 bases from J, with 12 bases between. Germline loops: CDR1 SGHAT, CDR2 FQNNGV.

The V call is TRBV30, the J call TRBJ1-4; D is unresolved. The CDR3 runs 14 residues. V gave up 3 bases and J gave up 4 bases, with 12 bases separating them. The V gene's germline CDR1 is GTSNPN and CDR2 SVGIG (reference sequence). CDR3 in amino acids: CAWSGSQINEKLFF. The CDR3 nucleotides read TGTGCCTGGAGCGGATCACAGATTAATGAAAAACTGTTTTTT.

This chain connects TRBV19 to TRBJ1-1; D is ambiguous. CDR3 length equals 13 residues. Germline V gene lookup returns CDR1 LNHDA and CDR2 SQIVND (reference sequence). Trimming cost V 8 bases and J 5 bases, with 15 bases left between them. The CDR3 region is CASALAVGTEAFF. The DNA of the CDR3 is TGTGCCAGTGCCCTTGCGGTTGGAACTGAAGCTTTCTTT.

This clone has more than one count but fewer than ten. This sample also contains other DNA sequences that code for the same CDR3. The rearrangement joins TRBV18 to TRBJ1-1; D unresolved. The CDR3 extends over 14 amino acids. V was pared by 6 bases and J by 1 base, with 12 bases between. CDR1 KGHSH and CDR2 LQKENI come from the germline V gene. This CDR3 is CASSLGGGNTEAFF. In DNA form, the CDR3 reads TGTGCCAGCTCGCTGGGTGGCGGGAACACTGAAGCTTTCTTT.

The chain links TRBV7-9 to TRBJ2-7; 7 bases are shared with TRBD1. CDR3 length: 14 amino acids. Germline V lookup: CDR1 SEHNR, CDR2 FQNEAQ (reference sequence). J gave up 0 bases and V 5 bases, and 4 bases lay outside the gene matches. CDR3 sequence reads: CASSLRDSSYEQYF. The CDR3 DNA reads TGTGCCAGCAGCCTACGGGACAGCTCCTACGAGCAGTACTTC.

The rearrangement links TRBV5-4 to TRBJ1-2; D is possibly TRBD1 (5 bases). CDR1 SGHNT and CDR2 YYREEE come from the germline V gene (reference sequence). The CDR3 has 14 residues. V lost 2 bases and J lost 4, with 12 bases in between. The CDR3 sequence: CASSFQQDIYGYTF. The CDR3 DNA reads TGTGCCAGCAGCTTTCAGCAGGACATCTATGGCTACACCTTC.

The CDR3 reads CASSVAAQETQYF. Here the CDR3 DNA reads TGTGCCAGCAGCGTAGCGGCTCAAGAGACCCAGTACTTC. The chain uses TRBV6-1 and TRBJ2-5; possibly TRBD2 for D (6 bases). The CDR3 has 13 residues. Germline CDR1 and CDR2: MNHNS and SASEGT. Trimming left V 6 bases short and J 2 bases short, with 10 bases between.

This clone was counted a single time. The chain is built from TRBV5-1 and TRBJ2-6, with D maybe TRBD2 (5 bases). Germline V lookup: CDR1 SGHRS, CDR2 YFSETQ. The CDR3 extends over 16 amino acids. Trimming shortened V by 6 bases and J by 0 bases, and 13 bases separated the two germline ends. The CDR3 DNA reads TGCGCCAGCAAGACCGGGGTGACCTCTGGGGCCAACGTCCTGACTTTC. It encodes CASKTGVTSGANVLTF.

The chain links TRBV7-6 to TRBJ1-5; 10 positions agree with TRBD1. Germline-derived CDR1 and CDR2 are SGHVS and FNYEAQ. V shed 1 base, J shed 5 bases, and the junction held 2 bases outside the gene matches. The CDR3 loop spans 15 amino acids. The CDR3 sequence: CASSLGDRGDQPQHF. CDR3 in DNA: TGTGCCAGCAGCTTAGGGGACAGGGGTGATCAGCCCCAGCATTTT.

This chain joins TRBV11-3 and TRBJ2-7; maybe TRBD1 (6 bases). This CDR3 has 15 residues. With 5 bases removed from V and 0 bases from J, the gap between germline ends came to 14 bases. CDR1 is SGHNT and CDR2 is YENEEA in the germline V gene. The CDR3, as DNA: TGTGCCAGCAGCACTTGGACAGCCCTCTCCTACGAGCAGTACTTC. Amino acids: CASSTWTALSYEQYF.

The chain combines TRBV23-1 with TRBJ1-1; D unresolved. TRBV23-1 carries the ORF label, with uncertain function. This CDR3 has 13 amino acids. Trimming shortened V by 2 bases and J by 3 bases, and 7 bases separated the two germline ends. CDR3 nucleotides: TGCGCCAGCAGTCAAAAGCGGGACACTGAAGCTTTCTTT. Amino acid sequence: CASSQKRDTEAFF.

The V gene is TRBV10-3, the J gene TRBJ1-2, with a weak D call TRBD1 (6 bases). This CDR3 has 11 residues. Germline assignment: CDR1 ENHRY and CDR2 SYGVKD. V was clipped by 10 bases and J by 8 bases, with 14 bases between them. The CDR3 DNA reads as TGTGCCACCCAGAGGGACAAGGGCTACACCTTC. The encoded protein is CATQRDKGYTF.

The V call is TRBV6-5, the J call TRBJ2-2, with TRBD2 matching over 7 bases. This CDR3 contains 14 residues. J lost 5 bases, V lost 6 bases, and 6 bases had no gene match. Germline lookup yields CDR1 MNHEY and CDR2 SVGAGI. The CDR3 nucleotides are TGTGCCAGCAGCCGTAGCGGGCGTACCGGGGAGCTGTTTTTT. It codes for CASSRSGRTGELFF.

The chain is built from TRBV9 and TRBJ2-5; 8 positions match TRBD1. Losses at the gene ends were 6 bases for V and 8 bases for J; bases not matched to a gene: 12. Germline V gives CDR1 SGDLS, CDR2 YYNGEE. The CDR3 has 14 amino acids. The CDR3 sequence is CASTTGGSPDTQYF. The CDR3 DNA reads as TGTGCCAGCACAACAGGGGGATCCCCAGACACCCAGTACTTC.

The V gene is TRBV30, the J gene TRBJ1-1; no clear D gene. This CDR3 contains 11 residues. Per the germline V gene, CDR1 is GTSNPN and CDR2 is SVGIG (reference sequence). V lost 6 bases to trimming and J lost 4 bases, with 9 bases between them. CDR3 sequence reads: CACQEGTEAFF. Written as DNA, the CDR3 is TGTGCCTGCCAAGAGGGCACTGAAGCTTTCTTT.

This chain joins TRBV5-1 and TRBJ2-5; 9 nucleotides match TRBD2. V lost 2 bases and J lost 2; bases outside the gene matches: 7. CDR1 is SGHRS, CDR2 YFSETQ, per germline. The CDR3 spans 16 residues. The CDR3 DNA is TGCGCCAGCAGCTTCCTCAGCGGGGGGTCACAAGAGACCCAGTACTTC. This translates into CASSFLSGGSQETQYF.

CDR3: CASSSLRLAGLGEYF. The CDR3 nucleotides are TGTGCCAGCAGTTCTCTCAGACTAGCGGGGCTTGGGGAGTATTTT. The chain links TRBV27 to TRBJ2-3; 11 bases line up with TRBD2. V was pared by 4 bases and J by 13 bases, with 13 bases of the junction left unmatched. The CDR3 spans 15 residues. CDR1 is MNHEY, CDR2 SMNVEV, per germline (reference sequence).

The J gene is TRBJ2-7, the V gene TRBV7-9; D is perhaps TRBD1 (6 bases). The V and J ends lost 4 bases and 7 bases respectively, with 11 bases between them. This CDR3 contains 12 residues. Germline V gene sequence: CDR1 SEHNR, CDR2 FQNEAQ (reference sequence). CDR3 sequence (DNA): TGTGCCAGCAGCTACACAACAGGGGAGCAGTACTTC. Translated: CASSYTTGEQYF.

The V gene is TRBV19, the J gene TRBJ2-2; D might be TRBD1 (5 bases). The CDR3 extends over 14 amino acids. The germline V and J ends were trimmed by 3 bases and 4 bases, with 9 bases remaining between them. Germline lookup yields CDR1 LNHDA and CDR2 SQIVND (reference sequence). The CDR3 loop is CASSMGPFTGELFF. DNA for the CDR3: TGTGCCAGTAGTATGGGGCCTTTCACCGGGGAGCTGTTTTTT.

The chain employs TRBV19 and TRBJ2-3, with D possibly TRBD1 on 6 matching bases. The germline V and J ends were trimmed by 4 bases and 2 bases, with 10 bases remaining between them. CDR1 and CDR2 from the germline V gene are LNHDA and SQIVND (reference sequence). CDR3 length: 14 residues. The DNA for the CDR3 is TGTGCCAGTAGTAGGGGGCTGAACACAGATACGCAGTATTTT. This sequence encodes CASSRGLNTDTQYF.

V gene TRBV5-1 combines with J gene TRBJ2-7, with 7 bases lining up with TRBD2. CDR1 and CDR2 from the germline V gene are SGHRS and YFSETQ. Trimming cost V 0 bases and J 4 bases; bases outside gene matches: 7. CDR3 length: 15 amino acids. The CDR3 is CASSLVAGARYEQYF. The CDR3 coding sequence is TGCGCCAGCAGCTTGGTTGCGGGAGCGAGGTACGAGCAGTACTTC. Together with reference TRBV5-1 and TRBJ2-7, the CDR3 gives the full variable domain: KAGVTQTPRYLIKTRGQQVTLSCSPISGHRSVSWYQQTPGQGLQFLFEYFSETQRNKGNFPGRFSGRQFSNSRSEMNVSTLELGDSALYLCASSLVAGARYEQYFGPGTRLTVT.

The CDR3 reads CASSPTIVGNTIYF. The CDR3 DNA is TGTGCCAGCTCACCCACAATCGTTGGAAACACCATATATTTT. This chain joins TRBV18 and TRBJ1-3, with unresolved D. In germline, CDR1 is KGHSH, CDR2 LQKENI. V lost 3 bases, J lost 3 bases, and 9 bases lay in between. CDR3 length: 14 amino acids.

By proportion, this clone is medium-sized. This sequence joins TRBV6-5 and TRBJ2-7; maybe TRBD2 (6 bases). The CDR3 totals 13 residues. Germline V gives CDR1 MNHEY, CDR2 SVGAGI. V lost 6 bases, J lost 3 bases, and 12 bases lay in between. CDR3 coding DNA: TGTGCCAGCAGCCCTAGACTAGGCTACGAGCAGTACTTC. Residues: CASSPRLGYEQYF.

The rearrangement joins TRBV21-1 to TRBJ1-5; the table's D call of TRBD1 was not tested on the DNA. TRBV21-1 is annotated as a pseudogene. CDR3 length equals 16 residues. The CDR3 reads CASSKKGDRANQPQHF. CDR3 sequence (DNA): TGTGCCAGCAGCAAAAAAGGGGACAGGGCCAATCAGCCCCAGCATTTT.

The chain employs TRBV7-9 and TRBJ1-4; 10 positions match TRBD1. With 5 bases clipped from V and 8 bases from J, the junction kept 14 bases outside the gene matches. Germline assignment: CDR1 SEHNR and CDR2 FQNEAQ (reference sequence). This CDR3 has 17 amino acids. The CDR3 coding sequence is TGTGCCAGCAGCCTCGACAGGGGGCATTCGTCTGGGGAAAAACTGTTTTTT. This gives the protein CASSLDRGHSSGEKLFF.

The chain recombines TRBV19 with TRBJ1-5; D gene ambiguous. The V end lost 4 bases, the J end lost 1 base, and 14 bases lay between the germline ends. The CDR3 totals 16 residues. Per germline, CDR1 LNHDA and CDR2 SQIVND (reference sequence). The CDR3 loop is CASSTWRGASNQPQHF. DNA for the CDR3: TGTGCCAGTAGTACCTGGCGAGGAGCAAGCAATCAGCCCCAGCATTTT. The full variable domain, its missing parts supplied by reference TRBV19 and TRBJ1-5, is DGGITQSPKYLFRKEGQNVTLSCEQNLNHDAMYWYRQDPGQGLRLIYYSQIVNDFQKGDIAEGYSVSREKKESFPLTVTSAQKNPTAFYLCASSTWRGASNQPQHFGDGTRLSIL.